This section outlines one T cell receptor (beta chain) sequence together with its context. There are 14 residues in the CDR3. The V gene end was trimmed by 2 bases and the J gene end by 3 bases; junction bases not matched to a gene: 3. CDR1 SGHAT and CDR2 FQNNGV come from the germline V gene. This table comes from immunoSEQ multiplex PCR, and its TCRdb copy is limited to in-frame clones, with some not included. The sample contains tens of thousands of clones, 80% to 95% of which appear only once. This entry comes from a study of T cell changes during pregnancy in multiple sclerosis. The material sequenced was peripheral blood, taken after pregnancy. This chain links TRBV11-2 with TRBJ2-7, with 8 positions matching TRBD1. This clonotype originated in a female donor with multiple sclerosis, enrolled in a pregnancy study. The CDR3 reads CASSLRTGIYEQYF. The CDR3 region has the DNA TGTGCCAGCAGCTTAAGGACAGGGATCTACGAGCAGTACTTC.